These 32 T cell receptor beta chains share one sample of origin, sequenced in a study of T cells in Graves' hyperthyroidism and ophthalmopathy. Amplification of TCR beta CDR3 regions used RNA as the template. TCR CDR3 regions were first amplified by RT-PCR with HTBI primers. TCRdb used MiXCR to reprocess the multiplex PCR reads, holding one entry per CDR3 protein. Of hundreds of thousands of distinct CDR3 sequences listed, roughly 14% are singletons. Sequencing was carried out using blood. The receptor source for this set is a woman aged 50 to 60 with Graves' ophthalmopathy.

In this sample, this clonotype turned up many times. J is TRBJ2-7 and V is TRBV20-1, with 13 bases identical to TRBD2. The CDR3 loop spans 14 amino acids. Trimming at V came to 4 bases and at J to 6 bases, leaving 6 bases not matched to a gene. The germline V gene has CDR1 DFQATT and CDR2 SNEGSKA (reference sequence). CDR3: CSAILAGGPGEQYF. The CDR3 nucleotides are TGCAGTGCTATACTAGCGGGAGGGCCAGGCGAGCAGTACTTC.

This clonotype showed up many times. The CDR3 protein is CATSRATGTGQETQYF. CDR3 coding DNA: TGTGCCACCAGCAGAGCCACCGGGACAGGCCAAGAGACCCAGTACTTC. This chain joins TRBV15 and TRBJ2-5; TRBD1 agrees at 8 bases. The CDR3 has 16 amino acids. Germline CDR1 is LNHNV and CDR2 is YYDKDF (reference sequence). The V gene end was trimmed by 1 base and the J gene end by 1 base; junction bases not matched to a gene: 5.

The sample holds many counts of this clonotype. The CDR3 nucleotides read TGTGCCAGCATGAGTTCAGGGCAGGGCCATTACAATGAGCAGTTCTTC. This gives the protein CASMSSGQGHYNEQFF. The J gene is TRBJ2-1, the V gene TRBV12-3 or TRBV12-4, with TRBD1 as a possible D gene (5 bases). The CDR3 runs to 16 residues. V lost 7 bases and J 4 bases, leaving 20 bases between the germline ends.

This clonotype has at least ten counts. J is TRBJ2-3 and V is TRBV25-1; the match to TRBD2 covers 12 bases. Trimming cost V 6 bases and J 1 base; bases outside gene matches: 11. The CDR3 sequence is 18 residues long. From germline, CDR1 is MGHDK and CDR2 SYGVNS. As DNA, the CDR3 is TGTGCCAGCAGAGGACTAGCGGGAACGATGGTAGGCACAGATACGCAGTATTTT. Translation gives CASRGLAGTMVGTDTQYF.

This clonotype was seen at least ten times. V is TRBV7-2 and J is TRBJ2-7, with D perhaps given as TRBD1 or TRBD2 (5 bases each). Germline CDR1 reads SGHTA; CDR2 reads FQGNSA. The CDR3 sequence is 15 residues long. Trimming took 2 bases from V and 0 from J, leaving 11 bases between them. The CDR3 reads CASSLNGGSSYEQYF. DNA for the CDR3: TGTGCCAGCAGCTTAAATGGGGGAAGCTCCTACGAGCAGTACTTC.

The chain has TRBV19 and TRBJ2-1; tentative D call: TRBD2 (5 bases). V was cut by 1 base and J by 0 bases, with 16 bases left in between. CDR1 is LNHDA, CDR2 SQIVND, per germline (reference sequence). This CDR3 has 18 amino acids. CDR3 DNA: TGTGCCAGTAGTATAGGGTTCCGGGATCTCTACTCCTACAATGAGCAGTTCTTC. As protein: CASSIGFRDLYSYNEQFF.

With regard to this clonotype: This may arise from a read error, as a much more abundant clone is one base away. The chain uses TRBV7-2 and TRBJ1-1; D remains unclear. The CDR3 sequence is 14 residues long. Germline CDR1 reads SGHTA; CDR2 reads FQGNSA. CDR3 coding DNA: TGTGCCAGCAGCCCCCCGGTTTCGGCGGCTGAATCTTTCTTT. Encoded protein: CASSPPVSAAESFF.

This clonotype was counted many times. The rearrangement links TRBV6-5 to TRBJ1-4; D is undetermined. V lost 0 bases and J lost 7, with 15 bases in between. CDR1 MNHEY and CDR2 SVGAGI come from the germline V gene. The CDR3 has 16 residues. This CDR3 reads CASSYSLAHLGEKLFF. Written as DNA, the CDR3 is TGTGCCAGCAGTTACTCGCTCGCGCACCTAGGTGAAAAACTGTTTTTT.

The CDR3 DNA is TGCAGTGCCACCGGGACTAGAACTTCCTACGAGCAGTACTTC. Translated: CSATGTRTSYEQYF. The chain links TRBV20-1 to TRBJ2-7; 8 positions agree with TRBD2. Germline CDR1 DFQATT, CDR2 SNEGSKA (reference sequence). J gave up 1 base and V 6 bases, and 8 bases lay outside the gene matches. The CDR3 covers 14 residues.

CDR3: CASGIRTIQPNQPQHF. The CDR3 DNA reads TGTGCCAGCGGCATAAGAACGATCCAACCTAATCAGCCCCAGCATTTT. The chain recombines TRBV6-2 or TRBV6-3 with TRBJ1-5, with no clear D. V lost 8 bases and J 4 bases, leaving 21 bases between the germline ends. Germline loops: CDR1 MNHEY, CDR2 SVGEGT. The CDR3 totals 16 residues.

This clonotype showed up many times. The chain is built from TRBV6-2 or TRBV6-3 and TRBJ2-1, with no clear D. Germline lookup yields CDR1 MNHEY and CDR2 SVGEGT. Deletions cut 4 bases from V and 8 bases from J, with 9 bases between. This CDR3 is built from 12 residues. The CDR3 DNA is TGTGCCAGCAGTTCCAGGCTTGATGAGCAGTTCTTC. It encodes CASSSRLDEQFF.

In the case of this clonotype: Germline and junction disagree at one end, which may indicate a read error. The chain links TRBV20-1 to TRBJ1-1; D is perhaps TRBD1 (5 bases). The CDR3 runs 13 residues. Germline CDR1 is DFQATT and CDR2 is SNEGSKA (reference sequence). As DNA, the CDR3 is TGCAGTGCTAGACCGACAGTTAACACTGAAGCTTCCTTT. Protein sequence: CSARPTVNTEASF.

J is TRBJ2-2 and V is TRBV14, with D unclear. Trimming shortened V by 1 base and J by 6 bases, and 9 bases separated the two germline ends. Germline V gene data show CDR1 as SGHDN and CDR2 as FVKESK. This CDR3 has 14 residues. CDR3 loop: CASSQVSPPGELFF. CDR3 bases: TGTGCCAGCAGCCAAGTAAGCCCCCCCGGGGAGCTGTTTTTT.

Ten or more counts support this clonotype. This sequence joins TRBV4-3 and TRBJ2-2, with D possibly TRBD2 on 7 matching bases. Germline V gene sequence: CDR1 LGHNA, CDR2 YSLEER. Trimming shortened V by 0 bases and J by 6 bases, and 11 bases separated the two germline ends. CDR3 length equals 15 residues. CDR3 sequence reads: CASSQEGGQSGELFF. The CDR3 coding sequence is TGCGCCAGCAGCCAAGAGGGGGGGCAATCCGGGGAGCTGTTTTTT.

The table lists this clonotype with many counts. This rearrangement joins TRBV10-3 to TRBJ1-1; 7 bases are a match to TRBD1. Germline-derived CDR1 and CDR2 are ENHRY and SYGVKD. Losses at the gene ends were 3 bases for V and 7 bases for J; bases not matched to a gene: 2. The CDR3 loop spans 12 amino acids. CDR3: CAISEGTVEAFF. CDR3 nucleotide sequence: TGTGCCATCAGTGAAGGGACAGTTGAAGCTTTCTTT.

This clonotype was counted ten times or more. The CDR3 DNA reads as TGTGCCAGCAGCCAAGAAGGGGCTCGACAGGGCGCCAGGAGAGTCGGCTACACCTTC. Translating gives CASSQEGARQGARRVGYTF. The chain links TRBV3-1 to TRBJ1-2; TRBD1 matches 7 bases. Germline V gene data show CDR1 as LGHDT and CDR2 as YNNKEL (reference sequence). The CDR3 runs 19 residues. Germline trimming cut 0 bases from V and 8 bases from J; bases unmatched to any gene: 21.

This clonotype was found many times. The genes are TRBV7-6 and TRBJ2-3; D not certain. V was cut by 4 bases and J by 2 bases, with 13 bases left in between. Germline V lookup: CDR1 SGHVS, CDR2 FNYEAQ. The CDR3 is 15 residues long. In DNA form, the CDR3 reads TGTGCCAGCAGCTGGGCGCCCAGCTCCACAGATACGCAGTATTTT. It translates to CASSWAPSSTDTQYF.

This clonotype was seen more than once but under ten times. The CDR3 coding sequence is TGTGCCAGCATGATAAGTTCCGGGTATGGCTACACCTTC. Its translation: CASMISSGYGYTF. The chain has TRBV6-1 and TRBJ1-2; no clear D. The V and J ends lost 7 bases and 5 bases respectively, with 14 bases between them. The CDR3 is 13 amino acids. CDR1 MNHNS and CDR2 SASEGT come from the germline V gene.

The table lists this clonotype with many counts. This chain uses TRBV29-1 with TRBJ2-5, with D perhaps matching TRBD2 (6 bases). The germline V gene has CDR1 SQVTM and CDR2 ANQGSEA. This CDR3 is built from 12 residues. Trimming stripped 6 bases from V and 1 base from J, with 9 bases between. The CDR3 reads CSVPGAQETQYF. For the CDR3, the DNA is TGCAGCGTACCGGGAGCCCAAGAGACCCAGTACTTC.

This clonotype appeared many times. The CDR3 sequence: CASSSGKSNQPQHF. The CDR3 coding sequence is TGTGCCAGCAGTTCAGGGAAAAGCAATCAGCCCCAGCATTTT. The chain recombines TRBV12-3 or TRBV12-4 with TRBJ1-5; weak D call: TRBD1 (5 bases). V gave up 4 bases and J gave up 1 base, with 8 bases separating them. The CDR3 extends over 14 amino acids.

This clonotype was counted many times. This chain uses TRBV7-9 with TRBJ1-6; D call uncertain. Trimming shortened V by 1 base and J by 6 bases, and 13 bases separated the two germline ends. Germline V CDR1 and CDR2: SEHNR, FQNEAQ (reference sequence). CDR3 length: 16 amino acids. CDR3 in DNA: TGTGCCAGCAGCTTAGTGGCGGGATCGGGTAATTCACCCCTCCACTTT. It specifies CASSLVAGSGNSPLHF.

The genes are TRBV4-1 and TRBJ1-2, with 8 bases matching TRBD1. The CDR3 runs to 15 residues. Germline lookup yields CDR1 MGHRA and CDR2 YSYEKL. The V gene end was trimmed by 5 bases and the J gene end by 6 bases; junction bases not matched to a gene: 11. The CDR3 bases are TGCGCCAGCAGCAGCCTCCGACAGGGGCGGAATGGCTACACCTTC. Translation: CASSSLRQGRNGYTF.

At least ten counts were recorded for this clonotype. The chain joins TRBV7-2 to TRBJ2-7; D unresolved. Trimming removed 4 bases from V and 2 bases from J, with 15 bases in between. This CDR3 region has 15 residues. Looked up from germline, CDR1 is SGHTA and CDR2 is FQGNSA. The CDR3 nucleotides read TGTGCCAGCAGCTCTTGGTCCCGAGGTCCCTACGAGCAGTACTTC. It encodes CASSSWSRGPYEQYF. The variable domain in full, completed from reference TRBV7-2 and TRBJ2-7, reads GAGVSQSPSNKVTEKGKDVELRCDPISGHTALYWYRQSLGQGLEFLIYFQGNSAPDKSGLPSDRFSAERTGGSVSTLTIQRTQQEDSAVYLCASSSWSRGPYEQYFGPGTRLTVT.

This clonotype occurred many times. The chain combines TRBV20-1 with TRBJ2-7; D may be TRBD2 (6 bases). Trimming removed 0 bases at V and 5 bases at J, with 14 bases between. Germline V gene lookup returns CDR1 DFQATT and CDR2 SNEGSKA (reference sequence). The CDR3 sequence is 14 residues long. CDR3 sequence: CSARDVEGIHEQYF. CDR3 DNA sequence: TGCAGTGCTAGAGATGTGGAGGGGATCCACGAGCAGTACTTC.

This clonotype was seen repeatedly, ten times or more. This sequence joins TRBV11-2 and TRBJ2-7, with 9 bases identical to TRBD2. The V segment lost 2 bases and the J segment 6 bases; nucleotides outside the gene matches: 8. CDR1 and CDR2 (germline): SGHAT, FQNNGV. The CDR3 runs 15 residues. The CDR3 DNA is TGTGCCAGCAGCTTAATACGCGGGAGGGCCAGCGAGCAGTACTTC. It specifies CASSLIRGRASEQYF.

On this clonotype itself: A read error may be the cause here, since a much bigger clone is one base away. This rearrangement joins TRBV7-3 to TRBJ1-6; 10 bases match TRBD1. CDR1 SGHTA and CDR2 FQGTGA come from the germline V gene. V was clipped by 3 bases and J by 11 bases; unmatched bases: 4. This CDR3 has 14 residues. CDR3 sequence: CASSLGQGRAPLHF. The CDR3 DNA reads TGTGCCAGCAGCTTGGGACAGGGGAGAGCACCCCTCCACTTT.

The table lists this clonotype with many counts. The chain has TRBV28 and TRBJ2-1, with 8 bases matching TRBD2. Unmatched junction bases numbered 10, after V lost 4 bases and J lost 5 bases. The V gene's germline CDR1 is MDHEN and CDR2 SYDVKM. The CDR3 is 16 residues long. The CDR3 protein is CASSSVAGPYNNEQFF. The CDR3 nucleotides read TGTGCCAGCAGTTCCGTAGCGGGACCGTACAACAATGAGCAGTTCTTC.

This chain uses TRBV19 with TRBJ1-2; D not resolved. V gave up 4 bases and J gave up 4 bases, with 7 bases separating them. The germline V gene encodes CDR1 LNHDA and CDR2 SQIVND (reference sequence). This CDR3 is built from 12 residues. CDR3 DNA: TGTGCCAGTAGTACTCAGAGCTATGGCTACACCTTC. Its translation is CASSTQSYGYTF.

V usage is TRBV4-2 and J usage is TRBJ1-1; D is ambiguous. V gave up 0 bases and J gave up 0 bases, with 11 bases separating them. The germline CDR1 and CDR2 sequences are LGHNA and YNFKEQ. The CDR3 is 16 amino acids. In nucleotides, the CDR3 is TGTGCCAGCAGCCAAGATATTGGCAGCCTGAACACTGAAGCTTTCTTT. The encoded protein is CASSQDIGSLNTEAFF.

This clonotype was seen more than once but under ten times. The rearrangement links TRBV4-3 to TRBJ2-1; no definite D call. Trimming cost V 0 bases and J 4 bases, with 22 bases left between them. The CDR3 length is 19 residues. CDR1 is LGHNA, CDR2 YSLEER, per germline. The CDR3 sequence: CASSQDRSEWRRRYNEQFF. The CDR3, as DNA: TGCGCCAGCAGCCAAGACCGATCGGAGTGGCGGAGAAGATACAATGAGCAGTTCTTC.

The CDR3 loop is CARSLGGIRETQYF. CDR3 DNA sequence: TGTGCCAGAAGCCTAGGGGGGATCCGGGAGACCCAGTACTTC. The chain has TRBV7-9 and TRBJ2-5; the D call may be TRBD1 or TRBD2 (6 bases each). Germline CDR1 is SEHNR and CDR2 is FQNEAQ (reference sequence). Trimming shortened V by 9 bases and J by 5 bases, and 19 bases separated the two germline ends. The CDR3 covers 14 residues.

This clonotype has at least ten counts. V is TRBV19 and J is TRBJ2-7, with D possibly TRBD1 on 5 matching bases. The length of the CDR3 is 16 residues. Looked up from germline, CDR1 is LNHDA and CDR2 is SQIVND (reference sequence). With 0 bases removed from V and 4 bases from J, the gap between germline ends came to 16 bases. The CDR3 DNA is TGTGCCAGTAGTATAGATCTTCCCCAGGGAAGGTACGAGCAGTACTTC. This codes for CASSIDLPQGRYEQYF.